The next 13 T cell receptor beta chains were all read from a single sample in a study of radiation and T cells in renal cell carcinoma. Assay used: immunoSEQ multiplex PCR; TCRdb lists only in-frame clones, some missing. The data hold about 130,000 clones, with approximately 90% observed a single time. Time point denoted: baseline pretreatment blood. Treatment of the sample: 15 Gy SBRT to primary tumor, nephrectomy 4 weeks later. The source was blood, collected from a patient whose treatment included radiotherapy and nephrectomy. All receptors come from a woman aged 50 to 65 with renal cell carcinoma.

V usage is TRBV5-5 and J usage is TRBJ1-5; D is undetermined. V was cut by 4 bases and J by 0 bases, with 5 bases left in between. This CDR3 has 13 residues. Germline assignment: CDR1 SGHKS and CDR2 YYEKEE (reference sequence). CDR3 coding DNA: TGTGCCAGCAGCGTAAATAGCAATCAGCCCCAGCATTTT. Its translation is CASSVNSNQPQHF.

The chain joins TRBV5-4 to TRBJ2-5; 9 nucleotides agree with TRBD1. Per germline, CDR1 SGHNT and CDR2 YYREEE (reference sequence). V dropped 5 bases and J dropped 5; count of bases not matched to a gene: 7. This CDR3 is built from 14 residues. The CDR3 nucleotides are TGTGCCAGCAGACAGACAGGGGGTGGGGAGACCCAGTACTTC. Amino acids: CASRQTGGGETQYF.

This clone occurred once. The V gene is TRBV6-1, the J gene TRBJ2-7, with D perhaps matching TRBD1 (5 bases). The CDR3 contains 17 residues. Germline V gene lookup returns CDR1 MNHNS and CDR2 SASEGT. V lost 2 bases to trimming and J lost 3 bases, with 20 bases between them. The CDR3 DNA reads TGTGCCAGCAGTGAATCGAGGAACACGCTAAGGGGCTACGAGCAGTACTTC. Translated, it gives CASSESRNTLRGYEQYF.

With respect to this clone: Since the CDR3 does not end with the conserved phenylalanine or tryptophan, this likely comes from a read error. No DNA is shown, since the ends of the CDR3 on it are uncertain; the CDR3 is the one TCRdb lists. This sequence joins TRBV5-3 and TRBJ2-7; the table's D gene call, TRBD1, was not cross checked with the DNA. TRBV5-3 is given ORF status, its function remaining uncertain. The CDR3 has 14 amino acids, counting both end residues. CDR3 residues: CARSYLAGTGPFTG.

This chain joins TRBV15 and TRBJ2-5; possible D gene TRBD2, 5 bases. Looked up from germline, CDR1 is LNHNV and CDR2 is YYDKDF (reference sequence). The CDR3 is 14 residues long. The V gene lost 0 bases and the J gene lost 9 bases, with 14 bases spanning the gap. This CDR3 is CATSRDWSLEAQYF. The CDR3 bases are TGTGCCACCAGCAGAGATTGGTCCCTGGAGGCCCAGTACTTC. Supplemented by reference TRBV15 and TRBJ2-5, the full variable domain reads DAMVIQNPRYQVTQFGKPVTLSCSQTLNHNVMYWYQQKSSQAPKLLFHYYDKDFNNEADTPDNFQSRRPNTSFCFLDIRSPGLGDTAMYLCATSRDWSLEAQYFGPGTRLLVL.

The gene calls are TRBV10-2 and TRBJ2-7; D may be TRBD1 (5 bases). V was trimmed by 1 base and J by 3 bases, leaving 10 bases between them. CDR3 length equals 14 residues. Germline lookup yields CDR1 WSHSY and CDR2 SAAADI. This CDR3 is CASSELDKNYEQYF. The CDR3 nucleotides read TGCGCCAGCAGTGAGTTGGACAAGAACTACGAGCAGTACTTC.

In its sample, this clone was seen once. The V and J genes are TRBV30 and TRBJ1-2, with a tentative D call TRBD1 (6 bases). V lost 3 bases, J lost 6 bases, and 8 bases lay in between. The CDR3 covers 11 residues. In germline, CDR1 is GTSNPN, CDR2 SVGIG (reference sequence). CDR3 nucleotide sequence: TGTGCCTGGAGGGCAGGGGATGGCTACACCTTC. Its protein is CAWRAGDGYTF.

V and J are TRBV11-2 and TRBJ1-6; tentatively, D is TRBD1 (5 bases). Between the trimmed V and J ends, which lost 5 bases and 6 bases, there was a span of 14 bases. The CDR3 totals 15 residues. In germline, CDR1 is SGHAT, CDR2 FQNNGV. In nucleotides, the CDR3 is TGTGCCAGCAGCCCGGGGCGGGTTATTAATTCACCCCTCCACTTT. This codes for CASSPGRVINSPLHF.

J is TRBJ2-1 and V is TRBV7-2, with D possibly TRBD2 on 5 matching bases. CDR3 length: 15 residues. Germline CDR1 is SGHTA and CDR2 is FQGNSA. Trimming removed 5 bases from V and 4 bases from J, with 15 bases in between. CDR3 bases: TGTGCCAGCAGCGCAACCGCCGGGGTATACAATGAGCAGTTCTTC. This gives the protein CASSATAGVYNEQFF.

This rearrangement joins TRBV29-1 to TRBJ2-2; tentative D call: TRBD1 (5 bases). Germline-derived CDR1 and CDR2 are SQVTM and ANQGSEA. The ends were cut back, 6 bases at V and 4 bases at J, with 15 bases in the middle. The CDR3 has 14 residues. CDR3 DNA: TGCAGCGTGCAGAGGCAGGGTGGCACCGGGGAGCTGTTTTTT. This gives the protein CSVQRQGGTGELFF.

The chain combines TRBV9 with TRBJ2-2; D is uncertain. Germline V lookup: CDR1 SGDLS, CDR2 YYNGEE. V was pared by 0 bases and J by 4 bases, with 10 bases between. The CDR3 contains 15 residues. In DNA form, the CDR3 reads TGTGCCAGCAGCGTAGGGTTATTACCCACCGGGGAGCTGTTTTTT. It is translated as CASSVGLLPTGELFF.

The rearrangement uses TRBV7-9 and TRBJ2-5; D not certain. The DNA matches TRBJ2-7 better at its end, which makes the J call doubtful. The CDR3 length is 12 residues. The germline V gene encodes CDR1 SEHNR and CDR2 FQNEAQ (reference sequence). CDR3 sequence: CASSLSSYEQYF. In DNA, the CDR3 is TGTGCCAGCAGCTTAAGCAGCTACGAGCAGTACTTC.

This clone came up once. The chain has TRBV18 and TRBJ2-7; perhaps TRBD1 as D (5 bases). The CDR3 contains 13 residues. Trimming stripped 2 bases from V and 3 bases from J, with 8 bases between. The germline V gene encodes CDR1 KGHSH and CDR2 LQKENI. The chain's CDR3 is CASSPDRDYEQYF. CDR3 coding DNA: TGTGCCAGCTCACCAGACAGAGACTACGAGCAGTACTTC.